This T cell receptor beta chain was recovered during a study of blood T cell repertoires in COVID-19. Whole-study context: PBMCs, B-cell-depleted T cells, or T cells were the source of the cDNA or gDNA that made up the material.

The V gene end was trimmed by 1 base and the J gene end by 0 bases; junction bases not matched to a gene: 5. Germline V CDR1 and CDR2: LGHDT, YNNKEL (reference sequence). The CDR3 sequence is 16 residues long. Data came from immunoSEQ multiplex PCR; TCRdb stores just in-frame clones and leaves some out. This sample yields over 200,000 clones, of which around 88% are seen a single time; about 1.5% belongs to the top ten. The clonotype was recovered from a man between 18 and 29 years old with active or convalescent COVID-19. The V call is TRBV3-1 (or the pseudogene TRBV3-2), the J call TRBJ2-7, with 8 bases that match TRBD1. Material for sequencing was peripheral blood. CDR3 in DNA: TGTGCCAGCAGCCAAGTTCTACAGGGGGACTCCTACGAGCAGTACTTC. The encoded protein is CASSQVLQGDSYEQYF.